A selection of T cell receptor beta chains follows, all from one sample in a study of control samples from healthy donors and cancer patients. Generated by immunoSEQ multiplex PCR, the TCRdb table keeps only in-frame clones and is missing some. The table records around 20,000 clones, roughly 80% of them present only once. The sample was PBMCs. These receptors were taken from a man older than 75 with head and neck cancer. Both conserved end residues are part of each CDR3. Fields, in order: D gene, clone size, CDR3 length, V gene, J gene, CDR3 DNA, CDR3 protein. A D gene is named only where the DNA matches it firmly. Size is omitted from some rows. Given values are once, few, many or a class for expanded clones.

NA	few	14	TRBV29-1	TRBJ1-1	TGCAGCGTCAGACCCCAGGGTACGGACACTGAAGCTTTCTTT	CSVRPQGTDTEAFF
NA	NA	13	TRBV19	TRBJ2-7	TGTGCCAGTAGCTGGGACCTCAACTACGAGCAGTACTTC	CASSWDLNYEQYF
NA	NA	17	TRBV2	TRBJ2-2	TGTGCCAGCAGTGAGGGACTCAGACGCGCGAACACCGGGGAGCTGTTTTTT	CASSEGLRRANTGELFF
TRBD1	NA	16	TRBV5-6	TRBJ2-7	TGTGCCAGCAGCTTGCCCTCCGGGACAGGGGGCTACGAGCAGTACTTC	CASSLPSGTGGYEQYF
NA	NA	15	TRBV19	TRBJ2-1	TGTGCCAGTAGCCCCACCGGACAGCCCAACAATGAGCAGTTCTTC	CASSPTGQPNNEQFF
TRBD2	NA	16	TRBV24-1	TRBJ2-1	TGTGCCACCAGTGATAGGAGCGGGGGGGCTTACAATGAGCAGTTCTTC	CATSDRSGGAYNEQFF
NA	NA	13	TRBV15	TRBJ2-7	TGTGCCACCAGCAGAGATCCAACCTACGAGCAGTACTTC	CATSRDPTYEQYF
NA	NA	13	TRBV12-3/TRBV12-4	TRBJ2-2	TGTGCCAGCAGTCTCAGGGATCCCGGGGAGCTGTTTTTT	CASSLRDPGELFF
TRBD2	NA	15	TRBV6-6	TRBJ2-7	TGTGCCAGCAGTTACTCTGGCGGGGGCTCCTACGAGCAGTACTTC	CASSYSGGGSYEQYF
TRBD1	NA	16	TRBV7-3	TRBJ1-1	TGTGCCAGCAGCCCCCCTAGACAGGGTAGGCGAACTGAAGCTTTCTTT	CASSPPRQGRRTEAFF
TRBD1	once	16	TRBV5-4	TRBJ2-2	TGTGCCAGCAGCCTACCGGGACAGGGGAACGTCGGGGAGCTGTTTTTT	CASSLPGQGNVGELFF
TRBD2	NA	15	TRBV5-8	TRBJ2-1	TGTGCCAGCAGCCCACTAGCGGGGGTCTACAATGAGCAGTTCTTC	CASSPLAGVYNEQFF
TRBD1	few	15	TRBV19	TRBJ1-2	TGTGCCAGTAGTATCGCCGGGACAGGGGGCAATGGCTACACCTTC	CASSIAGTGGNGYTF
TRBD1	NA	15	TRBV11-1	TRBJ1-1	TGTGCCAGCAGCTTTAGCGGGACAGGGGGGACTGAAGCTTTCTTT	CASSFSGTGGTEAFF
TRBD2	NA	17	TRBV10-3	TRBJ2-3	TGTGCCATCAGTGAGTCGAGCCGGACTAGCGGGCACAATACGCAGTATTTT	CAISESSRTSGHNTQYF
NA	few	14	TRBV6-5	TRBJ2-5	TGTGCCAGCAGTTACGGGGGGCAACAAGAGACCCAGTACTTC	CASSYGGQQETQYF
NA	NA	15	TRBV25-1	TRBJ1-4	TGTGCCAGCAGTGTTTTTTCTGCAACTAATGAAAAACTGTTTTTT	CASSVFSATNEKLFF
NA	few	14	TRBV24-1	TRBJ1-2	TGTGCCACCAGTGACCCCGGTAGGGACTATGGCTACACCTTC	CATSDPGRDYGYTF
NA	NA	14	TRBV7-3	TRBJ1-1	TGTGCCAGCAGCTTAACGAGCCAGGGGACTGAAGCTTTCTTT	CASSLTSQGTEAFF
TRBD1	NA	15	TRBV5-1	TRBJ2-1	TGCGCCAGCAGCCAGACAGGGGATGAATACAATGAGCAGTTCTTC	CASSQTGDEYNEQFF
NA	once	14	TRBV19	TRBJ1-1	TGTGCCAGTATTTCGCCCGGACAGACACATGAAGCTTTCTTT	CASISPGQTHEAFF
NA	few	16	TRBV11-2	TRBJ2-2	TGTGCCAGCAGCTCAATGATGGACAGTAACACCGGGGAGCTGTTTTTT	CASSSMMDSNTGELFF
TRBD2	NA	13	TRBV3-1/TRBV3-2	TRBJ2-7	TGTGCCAGCAGCCAAGGGCGCGGGGGTGAGCAGTACTTC	CASSQGRGGEQYF
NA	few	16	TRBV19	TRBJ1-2	TGTGCCAGTAGTTCTCAGGCCCAAGACTCTTTCTATGGCTACACCTTC	CASSSQAQDSFYGYTF